The rows below give T cell receptor beta chains drawn from one sample of a study of regulatory T cells in long-lasting Graves disease. TCRdb redid the calling of the multiplex PCR reads with MiXCR, one entry per CDR3 protein. The data show a few hundred thousand distinct CDR3 sequences, 20% to 25% seen once. The source material was peripheral blood mononuclear cells (PBMCs), sampled at new diagnosis, from a patient treated with antithyroid drugs. The receptor set was obtained from a female donor with Graves disease. Both conserved end residues are part of each CDR3. The D gene is left open where the match is weak. Clone size is given for some rows only: seen once, a few or many times, or a class if the clone is expanded.

abundance	v_gene	len	j_gene	d_gene	CDR3nt	CDR3aa
NA	TRBV4-1	14	TRBJ2-5	NA	TGCGCCAGCAGCCAATATACCGGGGAAGAGACCCAGTACTTC	CASSQYTGEETQYF
many	TRBV24-1	12	TRBJ2-7	TRBD1	TGTGCCACCAGTGTCCCAGGGGGAGAGCAGTACTTC	CATSVPGGEQYF
many	TRBV4-3	16	TRBJ2-7	TRBD2	TGCGCCAGCAGCCAAGACCGAAGCGGGAGATCCTACGAGCAGTACTTC	CASSQDRSGRSYEQYF
many	TRBV3-1	14	TRBJ2-5	NA	TGTGCCAGCAGCCAATGGGACGAGCAAGAGACCCAGTACTTC	CASSQWDEQETQYF
NA	TRBV9	15	TRBJ2-5	NA	TGTGCCAGCAGCGTAGGGGGGACGAGACAAGAGACCCAGTACTTC	CASSVGGTRQETQYF
NA	TRBV27	15	TRBJ2-4	NA	TGTGCCAGCAGTTCAGGCCGAAGGCCTAAAAACATTCAGTACTTC	CASSSGRRPKNIQYF
many	TRBV7-9	14	TRBJ2-2	NA	TGTGCCAGCAGCTTCCCTCGACCCTGGGGGGAGCTGTTTTTT	CASSFPRPWGELFF
NA	TRBV3-1	14	TRBJ2-1	TRBD2	TGTGCCAGCAGCCACGGACTAGCGGGAGTTGAGCAGTTCTTC	CASSHGLAGVEQFF
few	TRBV7-2	11	TRBJ1-4	NA	TGTGCCAGCGCGAAAAATGAAAAACTGTTTTTT	CASAKNEKLFF
many	TRBV28	17	TRBJ2-6	NA	TGTGCCAGCAGTTTACTAGTCAGGGCCTCTGGGGCCAACGTCCTGACTTTC	CASSLLVRASGANVLTF
many	TRBV24-1	16	TRBJ2-1	TRBD1	TGTGCCACCAGTGAGCGACAGGGTGGCTCCTACAATGAGCAGTTCTTC	CATSERQGGSYNEQFF
many	TRBV5-1	14	TRBJ1-3	NA	TGCGCCAGCAGAAAAGACGTCCTTGGAAACACCATATATTTT	CASRKDVLGNTIYF
NA	TRBV11-1	14	TRBJ2-7	TRBD2	TGTGGCAGCAGCTTAGCGGGCGGATCCTACGAGCAGTATTTC	CGSSLAGGSYEQYF
NA	TRBV7-2	16	TRBJ2-7	TRBD2	TGTGCCAGCAGCCCTATACTGACTAGCGGAGGATACGAGCAGTACTTC	CASSPILTSGGYEQYF
NA	TRBV11-2	17	TRBJ2-1	TRBD2	TGTGCCAGCAGCTTACTAGCGGGGGGATTCTCCTACAATGAGCAGTTCTTC	CASSLLAGGFSYNEQFF
NA	TRBV7-9	13	TRBJ1-1	NA	TGTGCCAGCAGCACGGTGGGGGTCACTGAAGCTTTCTTT	CASSTVGVTEAFF
NA	TRBV11-2	15	TRBJ2-2	NA	TGTGCCAGCAGCTTAGGTCCCGACTACACCGGGGAGCTGTTTTTT	CASSLGPDYTGELFF
many	TRBV28	15	TRBJ1-4	NA	TGTGCCAGCAGTTTGCGGGGGGCAACTAATGAAAAACTGTTTTTT	CASSLRGATNEKLFF
many	TRBV19	14	TRBJ1-4	NA	TGTGCCAGTAGACCGACAGTAACTAATGAAAAACTGTTTTTT	CASRPTVTNEKLFF
many	TRBV6-5	13	TRBJ2-7	NA	TGTGCCAGCAGTTACGGTCAGGGAGGCGAGCAGTACTTC	CASSYGQGGEQYF
NA	TRBV20-1	14	TRBJ1-6	NA	TGCAGTGCTAGGGCCGGGACGCTGAATTCACCCCTCCACTTT	CSARAGTLNSPLHF
many	TRBV6-1	14	TRBJ1-2	TRBD1	TGTGCCAGCAGAAGACAGGGCTCTGGCTATGGCTACACCTTC	CASRRQGSGYGYTF
many	TRBV28	13	TRBJ1-2	TRBD1	TGTGCCAGCTCCGGGACAGTTTTCGATGGCTACACCTTC	CASSGTVFDGYTF
NA	TRBV7-2	15	TRBJ2-7	NA	TGTGCCAGCAGCTTAGAGGCTCTGAGCTCCTACGAGCAGTACTTC	CASSLEALSSYEQYF
many	TRBV12-3/TRBV12-4	15	TRBJ1-1	NA	TGTGCCAGCAGTTTAGGGTCTTACCGTAAAACTGAAGCTTTCTTT	CASSLGSYRKTEAFF
few	TRBV30	14	TRBJ2-7	NA	TGTGCCTGGAGCATGGGGGGGCTTTCCTACGAGCAGTACTTC	CAWSMGGLSYEQYF
NA	TRBV6-2/TRBV6-3	15	TRBJ2-1	TRBD2	TGTGCCAGCAGTGGGGGACTAGCGGGAGTCCGGGAGCAGTTCTTC	CASSGGLAGVREQFF
many	TRBV4-1	15	TRBJ2-7	NA	TGCGCCAGCAGCCAAGAACCCCCCAGTAGCTACGAGCAGTACTTC	CASSQEPPSSYEQYF
NA	TRBV27	14	TRBJ2-1	NA	TGTGCCAGCAGTATGGGCAGGGTATACAATGAGCAGTTCTTC	CASSMGRVYNEQFF